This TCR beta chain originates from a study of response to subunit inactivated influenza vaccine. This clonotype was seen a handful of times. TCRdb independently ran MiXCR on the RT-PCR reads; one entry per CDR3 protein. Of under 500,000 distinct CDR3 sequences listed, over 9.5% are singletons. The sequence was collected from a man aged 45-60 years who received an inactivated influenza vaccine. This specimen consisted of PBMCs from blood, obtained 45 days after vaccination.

CDR3 residues: CASSFRLDYEQYF. The CDR3 region has the DNA TGTGCCAGCAGCTTTCGGTTGGACTACGAGCAGTACTTC. The chain uses TRBV11-2 and TRBJ2-7; the D is unclear. The CDR3 length is 13 residues. Germline assignment: CDR1 SGHAT and CDR2 FQNNGV. Trimming shortened V by 3 bases and J by 3 bases, and 9 bases separated the two germline ends.